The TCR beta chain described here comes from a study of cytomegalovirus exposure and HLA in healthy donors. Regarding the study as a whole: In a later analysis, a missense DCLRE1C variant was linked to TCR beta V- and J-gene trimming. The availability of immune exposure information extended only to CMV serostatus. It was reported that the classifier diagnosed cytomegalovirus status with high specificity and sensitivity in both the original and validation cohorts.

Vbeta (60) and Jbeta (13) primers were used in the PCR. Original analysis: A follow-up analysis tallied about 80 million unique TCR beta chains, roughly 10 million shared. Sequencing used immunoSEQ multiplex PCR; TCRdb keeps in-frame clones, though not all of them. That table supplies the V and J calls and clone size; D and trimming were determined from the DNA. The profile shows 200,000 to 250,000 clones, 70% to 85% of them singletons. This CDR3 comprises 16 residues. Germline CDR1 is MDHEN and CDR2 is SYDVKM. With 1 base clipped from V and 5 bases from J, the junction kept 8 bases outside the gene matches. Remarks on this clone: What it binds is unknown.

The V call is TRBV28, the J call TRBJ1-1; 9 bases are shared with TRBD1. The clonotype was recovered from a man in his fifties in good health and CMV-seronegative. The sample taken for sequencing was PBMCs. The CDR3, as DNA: TGTGCCAGCAGTTTATACACAGGGGGCGATCGAACTGAAGCTTTCTTT. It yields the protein CASSLYTGGDRTEAFF.